This TCR beta chain was obtained from a study of OX40 agonist ivuxolimab in advanced cancers. Study findings and constraints: In a subset of nonresponders, normalized T-cell clonal expansion was also low.

Note on this clone: No antigen is known for it.

Germline-derived CDR1 and CDR2 are SGHVS and FNYEAQ. V trimming: 1 base; J trimming: 1 base; junction bases outside the gene matches: 7. This CDR3 contains 17 residues. Sequenced by immunoSEQ multiplex PCR; TCRdb stores in-frame clones only, minus some. The sample carries 50,000 to 55,000 clones, more than 80% recorded once. This specimen consisted of CD4+ or CD8+ T cells sorted from blood, obtained in a trial of the OX40 agonist ivuxolimab. The source of this sequence is an adult with an advanced solid tumor such as melanoma, head and neck, liver or kidney cancer. The chain uses TRBV7-6 and TRBJ2-3; 8 bases map to TRBD2. The CDR3 region is CASSLGAAGVGTDTQYF. CDR3 nucleotides: TGTGCCAGCAGCTTAGGGGCAGCGGGGGTGGGCACAGATACGCAGTATTTT.